The 30 T cell receptor beta chains reported below all come from one sample, sequenced in a study of blood T cell repertoires in COVID-19. Generated by immunoSEQ multiplex PCR, the TCRdb table keeps only in-frame clones and is missing some. This sample has some 150,000 clones; roughly 84% occur once, and the top ten carry about 14%. The specimen was peripheral blood. These receptors were taken from a woman in her 70s with COVID-19, enrolled during active disease.

Written as DNA, the CDR3 is TGCGCCAGCAGATCGAGCTCTGGGGCCAACGTCCTGACTTTC. This codes for CASRSSSGANVLTF. This sequence joins TRBV5-1 and TRBJ2-6, with unresolved D. V dropped 5 bases and J dropped 0 bases, with 6 bases sitting between them. The CDR3 totals 14 residues. From germline, CDR1 is SGHRS and CDR2 YFSETQ.

The chain combines TRBV29-1 with TRBJ2-5, with D tentatively TRBD2 (6 bases). Germline V gene sequence: CDR1 SQVTM, CDR2 ANQGSEA. Trimming left V 6 bases short and J 4 bases short, with 15 bases between. The CDR3 sequence is 13 residues long. CDR3 nucleotides: TGCAGCGTGGGGGGACTGGCTCCAGAGACCCAGTACTTC. Translated, it gives CSVGGLAPETQYF.

The chain recombines TRBV4-1 with TRBJ2-2, with a tentative D call TRBD2 (6 bases). Germline V lookup: CDR1 MGHRA, CDR2 YSYEKL. This CDR3 region has 17 residues. Between the trimmed V and J ends, which lost 0 bases and 8 bases, there was a span of 19 bases. The CDR3 region has the DNA TGCGCCAGCAGCCAAGAATCGGGACTGCCGCACTTAGGGGAGCTGTTTTTT. As protein: CASSQESGLPHLGELFF.

For the CDR3, the DNA is TGTGCCAGCCCCCGGGGGGTAACTGAAGCTTTCTTT. Translation gives CASPRGVTEAFF. This chain links TRBV21-1 with TRBJ1-1. TRBV21-1 is a documented pseudogene. The CDR3 is 12 amino acids.

J is TRBJ1-1 and V is TRBV5-6; no firm D call. This CDR3 comprises 15 residues. Germline CDR1 reads SGHDT; CDR2 reads YYEEEE. V lost 0 bases and J 0 bases, leaving 9 bases between the germline ends. The CDR3 loop is CASSLDPGLNTEAFF. CDR3 DNA sequence: TGTGCCAGCAGCTTGGATCCAGGTCTGAACACTGAAGCTTTCTTT.

This clone was detected once. The rearrangement uses TRBV4-1 and TRBJ2-2; TRBD2 matches 8 bases. Losses at the gene ends were 0 bases for V and 6 bases for J; bases not matched to a gene: 12. The CDR3 runs to 18 residues. Per germline, CDR1 MGHRA and CDR2 YSYEKL. The CDR3 nucleotides read TGCGCCAGCAGCCAAGACCCTTCCGGGAGGGCGAATGCCGGGGAGCTGTTTTTT. This translates into CASSQDPSGRANAGELFF.

The chain employs TRBV18 and TRBJ1-1; 10 bases map to TRBD1. CDR3 size: 12 residues. V was pared by 4 bases and J by 11 bases, with 4 bases of the junction left unmatched. CDR1 and CDR2 (germline): KGHSH, LQKENI. The CDR3, as DNA: TGTGCCAGCTCACGGGACAGGGGTGATGCTTTCTTT. Protein product: CASSRDRGDAFF.

The V call is TRBV7-3, the J call TRBJ1-1; possible D gene TRBD1, 5 bases. V gave up 4 bases and J gave up 4 bases, with 10 bases separating them. Germline assignment: CDR1 SGHTA and CDR2 FQGTGA. The CDR3 runs 13 residues. The CDR3: CASSYPGGTEAFF. CDR3 bases: TGTGCCAGCAGCTACCCCGGGGGCACTGAAGCTTTCTTT. The variable domain in full, with the rest retrieved from reference TRBV7-3 and TRBJ1-1, is GAGVSQTPSNKVTEKGKYVELRCDPISGHTALYWYRQSLGQGPEFLIYFQGTGAADDSGLPNDRFFAVRPEGSVSTLKIQRTERGDSAVYLCASSYPGGTEAFFGQGTRLTVV.

This chain links TRBV3-1 (or the pseudogene TRBV3-2) with TRBJ1-5; tentative D call: TRBD1 (6 bases). Trimming took 1 base from V and 7 from J, leaving 14 bases between them. This CDR3 is 15 amino acids long. Per germline, CDR1 LGHDT and CDR2 YNNKEL (reference sequence). Here the CDR3 reads CASSQGAAGGQPQHF. For the CDR3, the DNA is TGTGCCAGCAGCCAAGGGGCGGCGGGGGGCCAGCCCCAGCATTTT.

The chain's CDR3 is CASGLGRGQPQHF. CDR3 nucleotide sequence: TGTGCTAGTGGTTTAGGTCGGGGACAGCCCCAGCATTTT. J is TRBJ1-5 and V is TRBV12-5; D unresolved. This CDR3 has 13 amino acids. V lost 3 bases and J lost 7, with 10 bases in between. Germline-derived CDR1 and CDR2 are LGHNT and FRNRAP.

This chain joins TRBV15 and TRBJ1-5; the D gene is possibly TRBD1 (6 bases). There are 14 residues in the CDR3. Germline-derived CDR1 and CDR2 are LNHNV and YYDKDF (reference sequence). The ends were cut back, 8 bases at V and 3 bases at J, with 14 bases in the middle. The CDR3 sequence is CATAMGGPNQPQHF. Written as DNA, the CDR3 is TGTGCCACCGCGATGGGGGGGCCCAATCAGCCCCAGCATTTT.

This chain joins TRBV7-8 and TRBJ2-7; 9 nucleotides agree with TRBD1. The CDR3 totals 16 residues. The J segment lost 1 base and the V segment lost 4 bases, leaving 8 bases of the junction unmatched. Germline V CDR1 and CDR2: SGHVS, FQNEAQ. The DNA for the CDR3 is TGTGCCAGCAGCTCATCCCGGGACAGGGTATCCTACGAGCAGTACTTC. This gives the protein CASSSSRDRVSYEQYF.

The chain has TRBV29-1 and TRBJ1-1, with TRBD1 as a possible D gene (6 bases). Looked up from germline, CDR1 is SQVTM and CDR2 is ANQGSEA. The CDR3 spans 11 residues. The germline V and J ends were trimmed by 5 bases and 11 bases, with 15 bases remaining between them. CDR3 bases: TGCAGCGTTCGGACAGTTTCTCGGGCTTTCTTT. This codes for CSVRTVSRAFF.

The chain joins TRBV5-1 to TRBJ2-3; 7 positions match TRBD2. This CDR3 spans 14 amino acids. The J segment lost 0 bases and the V segment lost 2 bases, leaving 0 bases of the junction unmatched. Germline CDR1 reads SGHRS; CDR2 reads YFSETQ. The CDR3 spells CASSFSGSTDTQYF. The CDR3 DNA follows: TGCGCCAGCAGCTTTAGCGGGAGCACAGATACGCAGTATTTT. The variable domain in full, with the rest retrieved from reference TRBV5-1 and TRBJ2-3, is KAGVTQTPRYLIKTRGQQVTLSCSPISGHRSVSWYQQTPGQGLQFLFEYFSETQRNKGNFPGRFSGRQFSNSRSEMNVSTLELGDSALYLCASSFSGSTDTQYFGPGTRLTVL.

The genes are TRBV6-5 and TRBJ2-7, with 13 bases aligning to TRBD2. The CDR3 totals 14 residues. V gave up 6 bases and J gave up 5 bases; unmatched junction bases: 4. Germline CDR1 and CDR2: MNHEY and SVGAGI. The CDR3 nucleotides read TGTGCCAGCAGGGCCGGACTAGCGGGGGACGAGCAGTACGTC. This sequence encodes CASRAGLAGDEQYV.

The chain carries TRBV5-6 and TRBJ1-2; TRBD1 is a possible D gene (5 bases). Germline V gene data show CDR1 as SGHDT and CDR2 as YYEEEE. This CDR3 spans 17 amino acids. The V gene lost 3 bases and the J gene lost 4 bases, with 22 bases spanning the gap. The CDR3 spells CASSSTKIWQGGYGYTF. CDR3 DNA sequence: TGTGCCAGCAGCTCGACCAAAATCTGGCAGGGAGGCTATGGCTACACCTTC.

V usage is TRBV27 and J usage is TRBJ2-5; 8 nucleotides match TRBD2. Unmatched junction bases numbered 7, after V lost 5 bases and J lost 5 bases. Germline V gene lookup returns CDR1 MNHEY and CDR2 SMNVEV (reference sequence). The CDR3 runs to 14 residues. CDR3 bases: TGTGCCAGCAGTCTTACTAGCGGCGGGGAGACCCAGTACTTC. Amino acid sequence: CASSLTSGGETQYF.

This rearrangement joins TRBV9 to TRBJ2-5, with 7 bases fitting TRBD1. Trimming took 0 bases from V and 5 from J; bases not matched to a gene: 1. CDR1 SGDLS and CDR2 YYNGEE come from the germline V gene. The CDR3 has 13 residues. Written as DNA, the CDR3 is TGTGCCAGCAGCGTAGCCAGGGGGGAGACCCAGTACTTC. Its protein product is CASSVARGETQYF. Full variable domain (remainder filled in from reference TRBV9 and TRBJ2-5): DSGVTQTPKHLITATGQRVTLRCSPRSGDLSVYWYQQSLDQGLQFLIQYYNGEERAKGNILERFSAQQFPDLHSELNLSSLELGDSALYFCASSVARGETQYFGPGTRLLVL.

This chain links TRBV5-6 with TRBJ1-5; maybe TRBD1 (6 bases). This CDR3 is 14 amino acids long. Germline V gene lookup returns CDR1 SGHDT and CDR2 YYEEEE. Trimming pared 2 bases from V and 6 bases from J, leaving 12 bases between. The DNA of the CDR3 is TGTGCCAGCAGCTTACAGGGTACCACTCAGCCCCAGCATTTT. This encodes CASSLQGTTQPQHF.

This sequence joins TRBV7-2 and TRBJ1-6; TRBD1 aligns across 7 bases. The length of the CDR3 is 16 residues. V shed 1 base and J 6 bases; nucleotides not matched to a gene: 6. Germline V gives CDR1 SGHTA, CDR2 FQGNSA. CDR3 coding DNA: TGTGCCAGCAGCTTAGGAACCGGACAGGTTAATTCACCCCTCCACTTT. Encoded protein: CASSLGTGQVNSPLHF.

V and J are TRBV19 and TRBJ2-2; the D gene is possibly TRBD2 (6 bases). Germline V lookup: CDR1 LNHDA, CDR2 SQIVND (reference sequence). Between the trimmed V and J ends, which lost 8 bases and 3 bases, there was a span of 10 bases. This CDR3 region has 13 residues. The CDR3 here is CASRAGHTGELFF. Written as DNA, the CDR3 is TGTGCCAGTCGGGCGGGACACACCGGGGAGCTGTTTTTT.

V gene TRBV6-5 combines with J gene TRBJ1-6; D uncertain. Germline V lookup: CDR1 MNHEY, CDR2 SVGAGI. V shed 6 bases and J shed 10 bases, with 19 bases lying between them. The CDR3 runs to 15 residues. The CDR3 protein is CASRGDWGEYSPLHF. CDR3 nucleotides: TGTGCCAGCAGGGGAGACTGGGGAGAATACTCACCCCTCCACTTT.

This sequence joins TRBV5-5 and TRBJ1-1, with D possibly matching TRBD1 (5 bases). The germline gives CDR1 SGHKS, CDR2 YYEKEE (reference sequence). The CDR3 sequence is 16 residues long. With 2 bases removed from V and 0 bases from J, the gap between germline ends came to 14 bases. Here the CDR3 reads CASSFRQTPMNTEAFF. DNA of the CDR3: TGTGCCAGCAGCTTTAGACAGACTCCTATGAACACTGAAGCTTTCTTT.

The chain recombines TRBV10-3 with TRBJ2-5, with D possibly being TRBD2 (5 bases). The CDR3 has 14 amino acids. Germline CDR1 and CDR2: ENHRY and SYGVKD. Deletions cut 2 bases from V and 5 bases from J, with 12 bases between. The CDR3 protein is CAISEDEGLETQYF. DNA of the CDR3: TGTGCCATCAGTGAGGACGAGGGCCTCGAGACCCAGTACTTC.

The chain joins TRBV19 to TRBJ1-1; no clear D gene. The CDR3 runs 16 residues. V gave up 2 bases and J gave up 5 bases, with 18 bases separating them. Germline loops: CDR1 LNHDA, CDR2 SQIVND (reference sequence). The CDR3 nucleotides read TGTGCCAGTAGTATACGATATTCGGGAGATCGGACTGAAGCTTTCTTT. The encoded protein is CASSIRYSGDRTEAFF. Combining the CDR3 with reference TRBV19 and TRBJ1-1 gives the whole variable domain DGGITQSPKYLFRKEGQNVTLSCEQNLNHDAMYWYRQDPGQGLRLIYYSQIVNDFQKGDIAEGYSVSREKKESFPLTVTSAQKNPTAFYLCASSIRYSGDRTEAFFGQGTRLTVV.

The chain carries TRBV2 and TRBJ2-4; D not resolved. Per the germline V gene, CDR1 is SNHLY and CDR2 is FYNNEI. The length of the CDR3 is 14 residues. Trimming removed 8 bases from V and 0 bases from J, with 11 bases in between. CDR3 sequence: CASLLPLAKNIQYF. The CDR3 DNA reads TGTGCCAGCCTACTCCCGCTAGCCAAAAACATTCAGTACTTC.

This clone was seen just once. The chain employs TRBV30 and TRBJ2-1, with 9 positions matching TRBD2. V was pared by 2 bases and J by 5 bases, with 13 bases of the junction left unmatched. The CDR3 has 17 residues. Looked up from germline, CDR1 is GTSNPN and CDR2 is SVGIG (reference sequence). CDR3 region: CAWSFPGGGGVHNEQFF. For the CDR3, the DNA is TGTGCCTGGAGTTTTCCAGGTGGCGGGGGGGTCCACAATGAGCAGTTCTTC.

The chain has TRBV27 and TRBJ1-5; a weak D match, TRBD1 (5 bases). The CDR3 is made up of 15 amino acids. Trimming stripped 2 bases from V and 3 bases from J, with 11 bases between. The germline V gene encodes CDR1 MNHEY and CDR2 SMNVEV (reference sequence). The CDR3 is CASSLGAPTNQPQHF. Here the CDR3 DNA reads TGTGCCAGCAGTTTAGGGGCACCTACCAATCAGCCCCAGCATTTT.

V gene TRBV10-3 combines with J gene TRBJ1-1; no definite D call. Germline CDR1 is ENHRY and CDR2 is SYGVKD. The CDR3 extends over 14 amino acids. Between the trimmed V and J ends, which lost 5 bases and 3 bases, there was a span of 13 bases. CDR3 loop: CAISFARGDTEAFF. CDR3 coding DNA: TGTGCCATCAGTTTCGCCCGCGGGGACACTGAAGCTTTCTTT.

As DNA, the CDR3 is TGTGCCAGCAGCCTCGAGATCCGTGAAGCTTTCTTT. Translation gives CASSLEIREAFF. V is TRBV3-1 (or the pseudogene TRBV3-2) and J is TRBJ1-1, with D uncertain. Trimming removed 4 bases from V and 7 bases from J, with 10 bases in between. The CDR3 is made up of 12 amino acids. Germline CDR1 reads LGHDT; CDR2 reads YNNKEL (reference sequence).